The 27 T cell receptor beta chains in this list originate from one sample, sequenced in a study of response to subunit inactivated influenza vaccine (dated by TCRdb to 2017 to 2018). The library came from RT-PCR. This sample was sequenced with an Illumina HiSeq 2500. Clones were called with MiXCR by TCRdb after fastp trimmed the public reads at Q25, and only in-frame beta chains were retained. Entries are consolidated by CDR3 protein sequence, retaining the most common genes and DNA. The sample data list roughly 500,000 distinct CDR3 sequences, and 16% of these were observed just once. Roughly 3.1% of the sample is taken by the ten largest. The specimen was CD4+ T cells sorted from PBMCs, collected around 25 months after vaccination. Receptors were obtained from a man aged 50 to 75 who received an inactivated influenza vaccine. Donor details come from another sample of the same person, matched by shared clones.

Only a few counts were recorded for this clonotype. The chain couples TRBV12-3 or TRBV12-4 to TRBJ2-2, with a tentative D call TRBD2 (5 bases). CDR3 length equals 15 residues. Trimming removed 5 bases from V and 5 bases from J, with 15 bases in between. The CDR3 loop is CASSASGAFTGELFF. For the CDR3, the DNA is TGTGCCAGCAGTGCGAGCGGAGCTTTTACCGGGGAGCTGTTTTTT.

This clonotype appeared a few times. The gene calls are TRBV24-1 and TRBJ1-1; maybe TRBD1 (5 bases). Germline CDR1 and CDR2: KGHDR and SFDVKD. V dropped 2 bases and J dropped 0 bases, with 9 bases sitting between them. CDR3 length: 15 residues. Written as DNA, the CDR3 is TGTGCCACCAGTGATTCAGGGAACCTGAACACTGAAGCTTTCTTT. It is translated as CATSDSGNLNTEAFF.

The rearrangement joins TRBV7-9 to TRBJ2-5; 12 nucleotides match TRBD1. CDR1 and CDR2 from the germline V gene are SEHNR and FQNEAQ (reference sequence). V was clipped by 5 bases and J by 5 bases; unmatched bases: 9. The CDR3 consists of 16 residues. In DNA, the CDR3 is TGTGCCAGCAGCCCGGGACAGGGGGCGGGATGGGAGACCCAGTACTTC. Protein: CASSPGQGAGWETQYF.

CDR3 in DNA: TGTGCCAGCAGCTCAACCTCTGGAAACACCATATATTTT. Translation gives CASSSTSGNTIYF. The V and J genes are TRBV7-2 and TRBJ1-3; unclear D gene. V dropped 4 bases and J dropped 0 bases, with 4 bases sitting between them. Germline CDR1 and CDR2: SGHTA and FQGNSA. The CDR3 consists of 13 residues.

The table lists this clonotype with a few counts. The rearrangement links TRBV6-5 to TRBJ2-7, with 8 bases aligning to TRBD2. Trimming took 3 bases from V and 5 from J; bases not matched to a gene: 9. Germline V gene data show CDR1 as MNHEY and CDR2 as SVGAGI. This CDR3 spans 15 amino acids. This CDR3 is CASSYSRTSFDEQYF. The CDR3 nucleotides read TGTGCCAGCAGTTATAGCCGGACTAGCTTCGACGAGCAGTACTTC.

Ten or more counts support this clonotype. V usage is TRBV20-1 and J usage is TRBJ2-1; D assignment may be TRBD1 or TRBD2 (5 bases each). The germline V and J ends were trimmed by 3 bases and 10 bases, with 7 bases remaining between them. The V gene's germline CDR1 is DFQATT and CDR2 SNEGSKA (reference sequence). This CDR3 comprises 10 residues. CDR3 in amino acids: CSARRDEQFF. CDR3 bases: TGCAGTGCTAGGAGGGACGAGCAGTTCTTC.

V gene TRBV28 combines with J gene TRBJ2-7; TRBD1 aligns across 8 bases. Germline V gene sequence: CDR1 MDHEN, CDR2 SYDVKM. The CDR3 consists of 15 residues. Germline trimming cut 1 base from V and 3 bases from J; bases unmatched to any gene: 5. The CDR3 sequence is CASSLSAGGFYEQYF. CDR3 nucleotide sequence: TGTGCCAGCAGTTTATCGGCAGGGGGCTTCTACGAGCAGTACTTC.

The table lists this clonotype with many counts. The chain is built from TRBV28 and TRBJ1-1; a possible D gene is TRBD1 (5 bases). CDR3 length equals 13 residues. V dropped 6 bases and J dropped 1 base, with 9 bases sitting between them. Germline CDR1 MDHEN, CDR2 SYDVKM. CDR3 nucleotide sequence: TGTGCCAGCAGACGGGACGGGAACACTGAAGCTTTCTTT. Amino acids: CASRRDGNTEAFF.

The rearrangement links TRBV2 to TRBJ1-2; a possible D gene is TRBD1 (5 bases). Germline V gene sequence: CDR1 SNHLY, CDR2 FYNNEI. CDR3 length: 19 amino acids. V was clipped by 6 bases and J by 4 bases, with 30 bases between them. The CDR3 sequence: CASSKTRPGTQPRAYGYTF. DNA of the CDR3: TGTGCCAGCAGCAAAACCCGTCCAGGGACGCAACCCCGGGCCTATGGCTACACCTTC.

A few counts support this clonotype. CDR3 amino acids: CASSQGRTLDEKLFF. The CDR3 nucleotides read TGTGCCAGCAGCCAAGGAAGGACCCTCGATGAAAAACTGTTTTTT. The chain has TRBV7-9 and TRBJ1-4; D is unresolved. The V gene lost 5 bases and the J gene lost 6 bases, with 16 bases spanning the gap. CDR3 size: 15 residues. Germline V lookup: CDR1 SEHNR, CDR2 FQNEAQ (reference sequence).

This clonotype has just a few counts. V usage is TRBV7-9 and J usage is TRBJ2-7; D is possibly TRBD1 or TRBD2 (6 bases each). The CDR3 runs to 15 residues. V was clipped by 5 bases and J by 2 bases, with 16 bases between them. The germline V gene has CDR1 SEHNR and CDR2 FQNEAQ (reference sequence). This CDR3 is CASSTSRGAPYEQYF. DNA of the CDR3: TGTGCCAGCAGCACATCGAGGGGGGCCCCCTACGAGCAGTACTTC.

This chain joins TRBV28 and TRBJ2-5; 7 bases match TRBD2. V lost 3 bases to trimming and J lost 9 bases; unmatched junction nucleotides: 10. Germline V gene lookup returns CDR1 MDHEN and CDR2 SYDVKM. The CDR3 length is 14 residues. CDR3 amino acids: CASSFSQGGRAQYF. CDR3 DNA sequence: TGTGCCAGCAGTTTTAGCCAGGGAGGGAGGGCCCAGTACTTC.

This clonotype was recorded a few times. The chain has TRBV29-1 and TRBJ2-7, with D possibly being TRBD1 or TRBD2 (5 bases each). The CDR3 loop spans 12 amino acids. Germline V CDR1 and CDR2: SQVTM, ANQGSEA. Trimming took off 6 bases at V and 2 bases at J, with 11 bases between the two ends. For the CDR3, the DNA is TGCAGCGTACCGGGACGGGCCTACGAGCAGTACTTC. This sequence encodes CSVPGRAYEQYF.

The chain links TRBV7-8 to TRBJ2-5, with 7 nucleotides matching TRBD1. V dropped 2 bases and J dropped 5; count of bases not matched to a gene: 14. CDR1 and CDR2 (germline): SGHVS, FQNEAQ. This CDR3 spans 17 amino acids. DNA of the CDR3: TGTGCCAGCAGCTTAAAGAGTGGCAACAGGGGTCGGGAGACCCAGTACTTC. It encodes CASSLKSGNRGRETQYF.

The chain links TRBV6-1 to TRBJ2-7; D may match TRBD1 or TRBD2 (7 bases each). Trimming stripped 7 bases from V and 4 bases from J, with 14 bases between. The CDR3 sequence is 13 residues long. The germline V gene has CDR1 MNHNS and CDR2 SASEGT. DNA for the CDR3: TGTGCCAGCAATAGACAGGGACTATACGAGCAGTACTTC. As protein: CASNRQGLYEQYF.

Only a few counts were recorded for this clonotype. This CDR3 is CASSLEVESYEQYF. In DNA, the CDR3 is TGCGCCAGCAGCTTGGAGGTAGAATCCTACGAGCAGTACTTC. The J gene is TRBJ2-7, the V gene TRBV5-1; unclear D gene. In germline, CDR1 is SGHRS, CDR2 YFSETQ. CDR3 size: 14 residues. Trimming took off 0 bases at V and 1 base at J, with 8 bases between the two ends.

This clonotype was recorded many times. The rearrangement links TRBV12-3 or TRBV12-4 to TRBJ2-5; D unresolved. The V end lost 6 bases, the J end lost 5 bases, and 10 bases lay between the germline ends. This CDR3 is built from 12 residues. CDR3 sequence reads: CASSSGLETQYF. DNA for the CDR3: TGTGCCAGCAGCTCCGGTCTGGAGACCCAGTACTTC.

This clonotype was observed a few times. The chain links TRBV12-3 or TRBV12-4 to TRBJ1-1, with a tentative D call TRBD1 (6 bases). Between the trimmed V and J ends, which lost 7 bases and 6 bases, there was a span of 12 bases. The CDR3 loop spans 12 amino acids. This chain's CDR3 is CASTQGMAEAFF. DNA for the CDR3: TGTGCCAGCACCCAGGGGATGGCTGAAGCTTTCTTT.

This clonotype was seen repeatedly, ten times or more. The CDR3, as DNA: TGTGCCAGCAGCTACGGGACAGAATACAATGAGCAGTTCTTC. Its translation: CASSYGTEYNEQFF. V is TRBV5-6 and J is TRBJ2-1; 7 bases map to TRBD1. Per the germline V gene, CDR1 is SGHDT and CDR2 is YYEEEE. This CDR3 region has 14 residues. J lost 4 bases, V lost 3 bases, and 4 bases had no gene match.

CDR3 nucleotides: TGTGCCAGCAGCCAAGATCCCAGCACAGATACGCAGTATTTT. Its translation: CASSQDPSTDTQYF. The rearrangement uses TRBV4-2 and TRBJ2-3; no clear D. Germline lookup yields CDR1 LGHNA and CDR2 YNFKEQ. The CDR3 consists of 14 residues. The V end was cut by 0 bases, the J end by 0 bases, with 4 bases between.

This clonotype was picked up a small number of times. One junction end does not reproduce the germline sequence, and a read error may be involved. The chain links TRBV4-3 to TRBJ1-3; TRBD1 might be the D (5 bases). There are 14 residues in the CDR3. The germline V gene has CDR1 LGHNA and CDR2 YSLEER. The CDR3 bases are TGCGCCAGCAGCCATCGGGGCCTGGCAAACACCATACATTTT. Amino acid sequence: CASSHRGLANTIHF.

The gene calls are TRBV20-1 and TRBJ1-2; 9 bases line up with TRBD1. Germline trimming cut 6 bases from V and 6 bases from J; bases unmatched to any gene: 8. This CDR3 is built from 13 residues. Germline CDR1 is DFQATT and CDR2 is SNEGSKA (reference sequence). CDR3 DNA: TGCAGTGCACGGGGACAGGGCTTGGATGGCTACACCTTC. Its protein product is CSARGQGLDGYTF.

This rearrangement joins TRBV6-1 to TRBJ2-1; TRBD2 aligns across 12 bases. J gave up 4 bases and V 7 bases, and 8 bases lay outside the gene matches. This CDR3 region has 16 residues. Per germline, CDR1 MNHNS and CDR2 SASEGT. This chain's CDR3 is CASTSGGDSLYNEQFF. The CDR3, as DNA: TGTGCCAGCACTAGCGGGGGGGACTCACTGTACAATGAGCAGTTCTTC.

There are a few counts of this clonotype. This rearrangement joins TRBV20-1 to TRBJ1-4; 9 nucleotides line up with TRBD1. The CDR3 runs 12 residues. With V trimmed by 4 bases and J by 7 bases, 1 base remained unmatched. The germline CDR1 and CDR2 sequences are DFQATT and SNEGSKA (reference sequence). The DNA of the CDR3 is TGCAGTGCTACGGACAGGGGTGAAAAACTGTTTTTT. This translates into CSATDRGEKLFF.

The chain combines TRBV2 with TRBJ2-7; a weak D match, TRBD1 (5 bases). V was trimmed by 6 bases and J by 7 bases, leaving 10 bases between them. The CDR3 has 11 residues. The V gene's germline CDR1 is SNHLY and CDR2 FYNNEI. In nucleotides, the CDR3 is TGTGCCAGCAGCAGGGTAGTGGAGCAGTACTTC. Translated, it gives CASSRVVEQYF.

The count of this clonotype is one. The chain recombines TRBV18 with TRBJ1-1, with D unresolved. Trimming shortened V by 10 bases and J by 0 bases, and 12 bases separated the two germline ends. This CDR3 is 13 amino acids long. Germline V gives CDR1 KGHSH, CDR2 LQKENI. In nucleotides, the CDR3 is TGTGCCACCCTCGACCAAATGAACACTGAAGCTTTCTTT. Protein product: CATLDQMNTEAFF.

This clonotype appeared many times. The chain couples TRBV7-8 to TRBJ2-3; 8 nucleotides agree with TRBD2. Per the germline V gene, CDR1 is SGHVS and CDR2 is FQNEAQ. V dropped 7 bases and J dropped 7; count of bases not matched to a gene: 7. The CDR3 has 13 residues. The CDR3 here is CASTLAGGNTQYF. CDR3 bases: TGTGCCAGCACCTTGGCGGGGGGAAATACGCAGTATTTT.